A selection of T cell receptor beta chains follows, all from one sample in a study of blood T cell repertoires in COVID-19. Method: immunoSEQ multiplex PCR; TCRdb's copy keeps in-frame clones and lacks some. Seen here are roughly 130,000 clones, roughly four fifths observed once, and the top ten hold more than 9.5%. The specimen sequenced was peripheral blood. The receptor set was obtained from a man aged 35 to 55 with active or convalescent COVID-19. Each CDR3 is given with its conserved first and last residue. A D gene is named only where the DNA matches it firmly.

D gene	V gene	J gene	CDR3 protein	CDR3 DNA
TRBD1	TRBV19	TRBJ1-6	CASSAAGQLNSPLHF	TGTGCCAGTAGTGCGGCGGGACAGCTTAATTCACCCCTCCACTTT
-	TRBV10-3	TRBJ2-4	CAISLDRRTSKRAKNIQYF	TGTGCCATCAGTTTGGACAGACGAACATCTAAGAGAGCCAAAAACATTCAGTACTTC
TRBD1	TRBV19	TRBJ2-1	CASSIRFGTGQYNEQFF	TGTGCCAGTAGTATTAGATTTGGGACAGGGCAGTACAATGAGCAGTTCTTC
TRBD1	TRBV27	TRBJ1-4	CASRRQGVGEKLFF	TGTGCCAGCCGTAGACAGGGGGTGGGAGAAAAACTGTTTTTT
TRBD1	TRBV5-3	TRBJ2-7	CARSFGGDREYYEQYF	TGTGCCAGAAGTTTTGGGGGGGACAGGGAGTACTACGAGCAGTACTTC
-	TRBV25-1	TRBJ1-2	CASSELRGGNYGYTF	TGTGCCAGCAGTGAATTGAGGGGGGGAAACTATGGCTACACCTTC
TRBD2	TRBV4-3	TRBJ2-3	CASSQESGGRGDTQYF	TGCGCCAGCAGCCAAGAGAGCGGGGGCCGGGGAGATACGCAGTATTTT
TRBD1	TRBV7-2	TRBJ2-5	CASSLSTGTGGETQYF	TGTGCCAGCAGCTTATCTACCGGGACAGGGGGGGAGACCCAGTACTTC
TRBD1	TRBV5-1	TRBJ2-2	CASSLGQGAAGELFF	TGCGCCAGCAGCTTGGGACAGGGGGCGGCCGGGGAGCTGTTTTTT
-	TRBV30	TRBJ1-2	CAWSVDRIGYTF	TGTGCCTGGAGTGTAGACAGGATCGGCTACACCTTC
-	TRBV11-2	TRBJ2-3	CASSPKRDPGDTQYF	TGTGCCAGCAGCCCTAAGAGGGATCCGGGGGATACGCAGTATTTT
-	TRBV11-2	TRBJ2-1	CASSPGSYNEQFF	TGTGCCAGCAGTCCCGGTTCCTACAATGAGCAGTTCTTC
-	TRBV9	TRBJ2-7	CASSVGGGAPEQYF	TGTGCCAGCAGCGTTGGAGGGGGGGCCCCCGAGCAGTACTTC
TRBD1	TRBV5-4	TRBJ1-1	CASRPRQGNTEAFF	TGTGCCAGCAGACCCCGACAGGGGAACACTGAAGCTTTCTTT
TRBD2	TRBV6-4	TRBJ2-3	CASSGGRWREGTDTQYF	TGTGCCAGCAGTGGCGGAAGGTGGAGGGAGGGTACAGATACGCAGTATTTT
-	TRBV5-1	TRBJ1-1	CASSLTGNTEAFF	TGCGCCAGCAGCTTGACGGGGAACACTGAAGCTTTCTTT
-	TRBV3-1/TRBV3-2	TRBJ1-2	CASSLKSLVFYGYTF	TGTGCCAGCAGCCTTAAGTCACTGGTTTTCTATGGCTACACCTTC